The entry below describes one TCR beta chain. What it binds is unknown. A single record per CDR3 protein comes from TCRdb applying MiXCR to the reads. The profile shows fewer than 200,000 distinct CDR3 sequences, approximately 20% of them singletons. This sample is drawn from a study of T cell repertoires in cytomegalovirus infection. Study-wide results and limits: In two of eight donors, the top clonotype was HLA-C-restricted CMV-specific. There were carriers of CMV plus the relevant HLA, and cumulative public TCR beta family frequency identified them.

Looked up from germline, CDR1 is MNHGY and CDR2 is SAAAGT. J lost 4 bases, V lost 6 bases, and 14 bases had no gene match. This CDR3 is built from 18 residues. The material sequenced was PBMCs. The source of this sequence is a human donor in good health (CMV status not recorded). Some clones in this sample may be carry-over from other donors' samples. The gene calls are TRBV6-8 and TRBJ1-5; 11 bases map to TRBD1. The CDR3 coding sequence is TGTGCCAGCAGAAGGACAGGGGGCGGCGGCGGACGGAATCAGCCCCAGCATTTT. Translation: CASRRTGGGGGRNQPQHF.